This is a list of T cell receptor beta chains from one sample in a study of blood T cell repertoires in COVID-19. Method: immunoSEQ multiplex PCR; TCRdb's copy keeps in-frame clones and lacks some. The data contain 290,000 or so clones, 70% to 90% of them singletons. Sequenced material: peripheral blood. The source of these receptors is a man aged 45 to 65 with active or convalescent COVID-19. Both conserved end residues are part of each CDR3. D genes are given only for firm matches. The size entry is marked missing in some rows and otherwise reads once, few, many or a size class.

j_call cdr3_length clone_size v_call d_call cdr3_aa cdr3_nt
TRBJ1-6 16 . TRBV11-2 TRBD1 CASSDSGTGGNSPLHF TGTGCCAGCAGCGATTCCGGGACAGGGGGAAATTCACCCCTCCACTTT
TRBJ2-7 15 once TRBV5-1 TRBD2 CASSPGLAGTGEQYF TGCGCCAGCAGCCCCGGACTAGCGGGAACAGGCGAGCAGTACTTC
TRBJ1-2 17 once TRBV4-1 TRBD1 CASSQVGGQGASYGYTF TGCGCCAGCAGCCAAGTGGGGGGACAGGGGGCTTCCTATGGCTACACCTTC
TRBJ2-2 13 . TRBV19 TRBD2 CASTTSHTGELFF TGTGCCAGCACGACTAGCCACACCGGGGAGCTGTTTTTT
TRBJ2-3 14 . TRBV9 TRBD2 CASSVEEGGDTQYF TGTGCCAGCAGCGTAGAAGAGGGAGGGGATACGCAGTATTTT
TRBJ2-1 16 once TRBV28 . CASSLPPGFQHNEQFF TGTGCCAGCAGTCTACCACCGGGATTCCAACACAATGAGCAGTTCTTC
TRBJ2-7 13 . TRBV6-2/TRBV6-3 . CASSPGTPLEQYF TGTGCCAGCAGCCCCGGGACACCCCTCGAGCAGTACTTC
TRBJ2-1 16 . TRBV7-2 TRBD2 CASSFSSGRGRGEQFF TGTGCCAGCAGCTTTTCTAGCGGGAGAGGGAGGGGTGAGCAGTTCTTC
TRBJ2-7 13 few TRBV29-1 TRBD1 CSVPGTGPYEQYF TGCAGCGTTCCAGGGACAGGTCCTTACGAGCAGTACTTC
TRBJ2-3 15 . TRBV9 . CASSTRGGSTDTQYF TGTGCCAGCAGCACAAGAGGAGGCAGCACAGATACGCAGTATTTT
TRBJ2-1 14 . TRBV6-5 . CASTIRGSGGEQFF TGTGCCAGCACCATCCGGGGTAGCGGCGGTGAGCAGTTCTTC
TRBJ2-7 14 . TRBV30 TRBD1 CAWSPPGQFYEQYF TGTGCCTGGAGTCCGCCGGGACAGTTCTACGAGCAGTACTTC
TRBJ1-2 13 . TRBV7-5 . CVRSSGQGGSYTF TGTGTCAGAAGCTCGGGACAGGGAGGTAGCTACACCTTC
TRBJ1-2 13 . TRBV18 . CASSPTDNYGYTF TGTGCCAGCTCACCAACAGACAACTATGGCTACACCTTC
TRBJ2-7 16 . TRBV5-1 TRBD1 CASSQQPGQTTYEQYF TGCGCCAGCAGCCAACAACCGGGACAGACTACCTACGAGCAGTACTTC
TRBJ1-1 15 . TRBV12-5 TRBD1 CASGLDRGLNTEAFF TGTGCTAGTGGTTTGGACAGGGGTTTGAACACTGAAGCTTTCTTT
TRBJ1-5 18 . TRBV11-3 TRBD1 CASSLDEGQGEYNQPQHF TGTGCCAGCAGCTTAGATGAGGGACAGGGGGAGTACAATCAGCCCCAGCATTTT
TRBJ2-3 13 . TRBV7-2 . CASSPTNTDTQYF TGTGCCAGCAGCCCTACCAACACAGATACGCAGTATTTT
TRBJ2-3 13 few TRBV27 TRBD2 CASSFSGRDTQYF TGTGCCAGCAGTTTTAGCGGGAGAGATACGCAGTATTTT
TRBJ1-1 13 . TRBV11-1 . CASSFRGGTEAFF TGTGCCAGCAGCTTCCGGGGGGGCACTGAAGCTTTCTTT
TRBJ2-1 15 few TRBV7-9 TRBD2 CASSFGTTHYNEQFF TGTGCCAGCAGCTTCGGGACTACCCACTACAATGAGCAGTTCTTC
TRBJ2-7 13 . TRBV23-1 TRBD1 CASSPHRGDEQYF TGCGCCAGCAGTCCGCACAGGGGGGACGAGCAGTACTTC
TRBJ2-1 10 . TRBV29-1 . CSVEEAEQFF TGCAGCGTTGAAGAGGCCGAGCAGTTCTTC
TRBJ1-1 16 . TRBV7-2 TRBD1 CASSLASDRWNTEAFF TGTGCCAGCAGCTTAGCGTCGGACAGGTGGAACACTGAAGCTTTCTTT
TRBJ2-7 13 . TRBV2 . CASSQRADYEQYF TGTGCCAGCAGCCAGCGGGCCGACTACGAGCAGTACTTC
TRBJ2-1 13 . TRBV30 . CAWSPRRGSEQFF TGTGCCTGGAGTCCTCGAAGGGGGAGTGAGCAGTTCTTC
TRBJ2-1 14 . TRBV7-8 . CASSPPGAKGEQFF TGTGCCAGCAGCCCCCCGGGAGCAAAGGGTGAGCAGTTCTTC
TRBJ2-7 14 . TRBV10-1 . CASSRNRVPYEQYF TGCGCCAGCAGCCGAAACAGGGTACCCTACGAGCAGTACTTC
TRBJ2-7 12 . TRBV10-3 TRBD1 CAISGQGYEQYF TGTGCCATCAGCGGACAGGGCTACGAGCAGTACTTC
TRBJ1-1 14 . TRBV5-1 . CASSYTQGRTEAFF TGCGCCAGCAGCTACACTCAGGGGCGCACTGAAGCTTTCTTT
TRBJ2-5 15 . TRBV13 TRBD1 CASSFGGQEGETQYF TGTGCCAGCAGCTTTGGGGGACAGGAGGGAGAGACCCAGTACTTC
TRBJ2-1 17 . TRBV5-1 TRBD2 CASSFGLAASSYNEQFF TGCGCCAGCAGCTTCGGTCTAGCGGCTAGCTCCTACAATGAGCAGTTCTTC
TRBJ2-3 17 . TRBV15 TRBD1 CATSRGNTGGAGDTQYF TGTGCCACCAGCAGAGGAAATACAGGGGGCGCCGGAGATACGCAGTATTTT
TRBJ2-5 14 . TRBV7-7 TRBD1 CASSPDRGWETQYF TGTGCTAGCAGCCCGGACAGGGGGTGGGAGACCCAGTACTTC
TRBJ2-2 16 . TRBV4-1 TRBD2 CASSQASQREAGELFF TGCGCCAGCAGCCAAGCTTCCCAGCGGGAGGCCGGGGAGCTGTTTTTT
TRBJ2-5 14 . TRBV3-1/TRBV3-2 . CASTSPGIQETQYF TGTGCCAGCACCTCACCAGGGATCCAAGAGACCCAGTACTTC
TRBJ2-2 17 . TRBV3-1/TRBV3-2 TRBD2 CASSQDGRLAGTGELFF TGTGCCAGCAGCCAAGATGGGAGACTAGCGGGAACCGGGGAGCTGTTTTTT
TRBJ2-6 18 . TRBV18 TRBD1 CASSPEQGIYSGANVLTF TGTGCCAGCTCACCCGAACAGGGGATATACTCTGGGGCCAACGTCCTGACTTTC
TRBJ2-7 13 . TRBV29-1 . CSVAAQGRIEQYF TGCAGCGTTGCTGCCCAGGGTCGTATCGAGCAGTACTTC
TRBJ2-3 12 . TRBV29-1 . CSVAPGTDTQYF TGCAGCGTTGCTCCGGGCACAGATACGCAGTATTTT
TRBJ2-7 12 once TRBV5-1 . CASSLDSREQYF TGCGCCAGCAGCTTGGACAGCCGCGAGCAGTACTTC
TRBJ2-3 18 once TRBV2 TRBD2 CASSRRSSGRTTGDTQYF TGTGCCAGCAGTCGAAGGTCTAGCGGGAGGACAACGGGAGATACGCAGTATTTT
TRBJ2-4 14 . TRBV6-5 . CASSLRTAGDIQYF TGTGCCAGCAGTCTCCGGACGGCAGGGGACATTCAGTACTTC
TRBJ1-3 16 . TRBV9 TRBD1 CASSGTGGLSGNTIYF TGTGCCAGCAGCGGGACAGGGGGCCTCTCTGGAAACACCATATATTTT
TRBJ2-3 15 . TRBV28 TRBD2 CASSYLWGGTDTQYF TGTGCCAGCAGTTACCTATGGGGGGGTACAGATACGCAGTATTTT
TRBJ2-1 15 few TRBV5-1 TRBD2 CASSLALAGGNEQFF TGCGCCAGCAGCTTGGCGCTAGCGGGAGGGAATGAGCAGTTCTTC
TRBJ2-7 15 . TRBV2 TRBD1 CAVGGWRTGDLEQYF TGTGCCGTCGGGGGGTGGAGGACAGGGGACCTCGAGCAGTACTTC
TRBJ1-2 13 . TRBV30 . CAWSAGASYGYTF TGTGCCTGGAGTGCTGGGGCGAGCTATGGCTACACCTTC
TRBJ1-1 12 . TRBV30 . CAWSQTNTEAFF TGTGCCTGGAGTCAGACAAACACTGAAGCTTTCTTT
TRBJ1-6 14 few TRBV5-6 . CASSLSPDNSPLHF TGTGCCAGCAGCTTATCTCCGGATAATTCACCCCTCCACTTT
TRBJ1-4 16 . TRBV28 . CASTYGLNPGGEKLFF TGTGCCAGCACCTACGGGCTTAACCCGGGGGGTGAAAAACTGTTTTTT
TRBJ2-1 16 . TRBV5-4 TRBD1 CASSLVGTGGYNEQFF TGTGCCAGCAGCTTGGTCGGGACAGGGGGGTACAATGAGCAGTTCTTC
TRBJ2-5 16 . TRBV21-1 . CASSNWDSDRGETQYF TGTGCCAGCAGCAACTGGGACTCCGATCGGGGGGAGACCCAGTACTTC
TRBJ1-4 17 . TRBV5-1 . CASRSSLSGTQDEKLFF TGCGCCAGCAGGTCCTCACTTTCCGGGACTCAGGACGAAAAACTGTTTTTT
TRBJ2-5 14 once TRBV29-1 TRBD1 CSVGDRGRMGTQYF TGCAGCGTGGGGGACAGGGGGCGAATGGGGACCCAGTACTTC